The clone carrying this T cell receptor beta chain was seen repeatedly, ten times or more. Its antigen remains unknown. The data originate from a study of beta chain features in type 1 diabetes. About the study: Age and gender were similar between patients and healthy donors, as were cell yields. Study conclusions and caveats: A potential influence of HLA type upon TCRB rearrangement remained unresolved herein. Among patients with Type 1 diabetes, TCRB CDR3s were moderately but significantly shorter in every one of the four CD4+ subsets.

The entirety of the isolated RNA underwent reverse transcription, so expressed TCRB transcripts were sequenced. Measured with immunoSEQ multiplex PCR; TCRdb has only the in-frame clones, and not every one. Counted here are about 150,000 clones, around 10% occurring once; the ten biggest clones make up roughly 1.9%. The material sequenced was central memory CD4+ T cells from blood. This TCR was sampled from a man younger than 30 in good health.

CDR3 nucleotides: TGTGCCTGCACCACGACTAGCGGCCAAGAGACCCAGTACTTC. This codes for CACTTTSGQETQYF. The genes are TRBV30 and TRBJ2-5; TRBD2 matches 9 bases. Germline trimming cut 6 bases from V and 1 base from J; bases unmatched to any gene: 6. This CDR3 has 14 residues. Germline assignment: CDR1 GTSNPN and CDR2 SVGIG (reference sequence).